The T cell receptor (beta chain) described here comes from a study of T-cell memory formation after mild COVID-19. Notes on the study in general: Contracting CD4+ clones lay largely in CM and EM, with CD8+ ones residing in EMRA.

TCRdb re-analysed the 5' RACE reads in MiXCR, keeping a single row per CDR3 protein. The sample consists of fewer than 650,000 distinct CDR3 sequences, 15% to 20% of them appearing once. This clonotype has more than one count but fewer than ten. Its antigen is currently unknown. The CDR3 has 16 amino acids. V was cut by 5 bases and J by 1 base, with 17 bases left in between. Looked up from germline, CDR1 is MNHEY and CDR2 is SVGAGI. This receptor was taken from an adult woman who had mild COVID-19 (a few samples of this study predate the infection). Cell type and time point are not known. Sequencing input: PBMCs or a T cell subset sorted from them (not recorded which). The chain combines TRBV6-5 with TRBJ1-1, with D hard to call. CDR3 sequence reads: CASSPLGKGGNTEAFF. As DNA, the CDR3 is TGTGCCAGCAGTCCCCTAGGGAAGGGAGGGAACACTGAAGCTTTCTTT.